Following are 6 T cell receptor beta chains from one sample sequenced in a study of cytomegalovirus exposure and HLA in healthy donors. The PCR used 60 Vbeta and 13 Jbeta primers. Produced via immunoSEQ multiplex PCR; TCRdb's table is partial and in-frame only. The table lists under 300,000 clones, 80% to 85% of them singletons. Sequencing was done on a sample of PBMCs. The receptors derive from a woman aged 55-69 years in good health and CMV-seropositive.

V is TRBV28 and J is TRBJ2-3, with 9 bases that match TRBD2. Germline V gene sequence: CDR1 MDHEN, CDR2 SYDVKM. The CDR3 has 20 amino acids. The V and J ends lost 5 bases and 0 bases, in that order; junction bases with no gene match: 18. The DNA of the CDR3 is TGTGCCAGCAGTCTGAAACCCCCAGGCCTAGCGGGGCTTAGCACAGATACGCAGTATTTT. This gives the protein CASSLKPPGLAGLSTDTQYF. Together with reference TRBV28 and TRBJ2-3, the CDR3 gives the full variable domain: DVKVTQSSRYLVKRTGEKVFLECVQDMDHENMFWYRQDPGLGLRLIYFSYDVKMKEKGDIPEGYSVSREKKERFSLILESASTNQTSMYLCASSLKPPGLAGLSTDTQYFGPGTRLTVL.

CDR3 nucleotide sequence: TGTGCCAGCAGCCCGGGAGCCCCCTACGAGCAGTACTTC. Its protein product is CASSPGAPYEQYF. The V gene is TRBV7-6, the J gene TRBJ2-7; D perhaps matches TRBD2 (6 bases). Between the trimmed V and J ends, which lost 5 bases and 2 bases, there was a span of 10 bases. CDR1 is SGHVS, CDR2 FNYEAQ, per germline. There are 13 residues in the CDR3.

The chain employs TRBV19 and TRBJ1-1, with 7 bases matching TRBD1. With V trimmed by 4 bases and J by 6 bases, 17 bases remained unmatched. The germline V gene has CDR1 LNHDA and CDR2 SQIVND (reference sequence). This CDR3 has 17 amino acids. The CDR3 protein is CASSTTLPHRGLAEAFF. The DNA of the CDR3 is TGTGCCAGTAGTACAACCCTCCCCCACAGGGGTTTGGCTGAAGCTTTCTTT. The complete variable domain, with remaining parts taken from reference TRBV19 and TRBJ1-1, reads DGGITQSPKYLFRKEGQNVTLSCEQNLNHDAMYWYRQDPGQGLRLIYYSQIVNDFQKGDIAEGYSVSREKKESFPLTVTSAQKNPTAFYLCASSTTLPHRGLAEAFFGQGTRLTVV.

The J gene is TRBJ2-7, the V gene TRBV19; possibly TRBD2 for D (6 bases). The germline V and J ends were trimmed by 4 bases and 4 bases, with 11 bases remaining between them. The germline V gene has CDR1 LNHDA and CDR2 SQIVND (reference sequence). This CDR3 contains 13 residues. In DNA, the CDR3 is TGTGCCAGTAGTAAGGAGGGGAGATACGAGCAGTACTTC. It yields the protein CASSKEGRYEQYF.

V is TRBV19 and J is TRBJ1-5; D gene unclear. CDR3 length equals 14 residues. The germline gives CDR1 LNHDA, CDR2 SQIVND (reference sequence). V gave up 3 bases and J gave up 4 bases, with 10 bases separating them. CDR3 residues: CASSIRDLNQPQHF. The CDR3 region has the DNA TGTGCCAGTAGTATCCGGGATTTAAATCAGCCCCAGCATTTT.

The chain links TRBV15 to TRBJ2-2; D is uncertain. With 1 base removed from V and 4 bases from J, the gap between germline ends came to 10 bases. CDR3 size: 15 residues. Germline CDR1 LNHNV, CDR2 YYDKDF (reference sequence). The CDR3 sequence is CATSRARVGTGELFF. In nucleotides, the CDR3 is TGTGCCACCAGCAGAGCCCGGGTTGGCACCGGGGAGCTGTTTTTT.